This entry concerns a single T cell receptor (beta chain). Clones were sequenced by immunoSEQ multiplex PCR, and TCRdb holds only the in-frame ones, with some missing. The table has 30,000 to 40,000 clones, 85% to 95% seen once. The germline gives CDR1 KGHSH, CDR2 LQKENI. The length of the CDR3 is 19 residues. V shed 4 bases and J 0 bases; nucleotides not matched to a gene: 7. The sample is drawn from a study of cytomegalovirus exposure and HLA in healthy donors. The TCR sequence derives from a man younger than 30 in good health and CMV-seronegative. The chain employs TRBV18 and TRBJ2-3; TRBD2 matches at 16 bases. Sample: PBMCs. CDR3: CASSRLGTSGGASTDTQYF. CDR3 nucleotide sequence: TGTGCCAGCTCACGGCTAGGGACTAGCGGGGGGGCCAGCACAGATACGCAGTATTTT.